One sample yielded the 27 T cell receptor beta chains listed below, sequenced in a study of CD8+CD57+ T cells in acquired aplastic anemia. The template for TCR beta VDJ and CDR3 sequence profiling was genomic DNA. Using its own MiXCR run on the reads, TCRdb lists one record per CDR3 protein. In the table there are hundreds of thousands of distinct CDR3 sequences, around 30% of which are singletons. Patients sequenced had flow cytometry evidence of CD8+CD57+ cell expansion. The material sequenced was sorted CD4+, CD8+, or CD8+CD57+ T cells (not recorded which) from PBMCs. These receptors all stem from a human donor with aplastic anemia.

V is TRBV20-1 and J is TRBJ2-3; D is uncertain. Trimming cost V 1 base and J 1 base, with 9 bases left between them. Germline V lookup: CDR1 DFQATT, CDR2 SNEGSKA (reference sequence). The CDR3 runs to 14 residues. As DNA, the CDR3 is TGCAGTGCTAGAGCTAATTGGGGCACAGATACGCAGTATTTT. It translates to CSARANWGTDTQYF.

This clonotype was picked up many times. This chain joins TRBV29-1 and TRBJ2-7; 9 nucleotides match TRBD1. CDR3 length: 13 residues. V lost 5 bases to trimming and J lost 3 bases; unmatched junction nucleotides: 5. Germline V gene data show CDR1 as SQVTM and CDR2 as ANQGSEA. In nucleotides, the CDR3 is TGCAGCGTTCGGACAGGGGCTATCTACGAGCAGTACTTC. It codes for CSVRTGAIYEQYF.

This clonotype was observed at least ten times. The chain links TRBV10-3 to TRBJ2-3; maybe TRBD2 (5 bases). Germline-derived CDR1 and CDR2 are ENHRY and SYGVKD. The V gene lost 8 bases and the J gene lost 0 bases, with 9 bases spanning the gap. CDR3 size: 13 residues. The CDR3 DNA reads TGTGCCATCGGGGAGACTAGCACAGATACGCAGTATTTT. Translated, it gives CAIGETSTDTQYF.

V and J are TRBV9 and TRBJ2-2; D gene unclear. Germline assignment: CDR1 SGDLS and CDR2 YYNGEE. The CDR3 extends over 14 amino acids. V lost 6 bases and J 0 bases, leaving 9 bases between the germline ends. The chain's CDR3 is CASTLRANTGELFF. CDR3 nucleotide sequence: TGTGCCAGCACCCTTCGGGCGAACACCGGGGAGCTGTTTTTT.

This sequence joins TRBV7-2 and TRBJ2-5; D might be TRBD1 (6 bases). V lost 6 bases to trimming and J lost 2 bases, with 16 bases between them. There are 15 residues in the CDR3. Germline CDR1 is SGHTA and CDR2 is FQGNSA. CDR3 sequence reads: CASRTTGTPQETQYF. CDR3 sequence (DNA): TGTGCCAGCAGAACGACCGGGACACCTCAAGAGACCCAGTACTTC.

This clonotype has ten or more counts. V and J are TRBV29-1 and TRBJ2-5, with D perhaps matching TRBD1 (5 bases). CDR3 length: 12 amino acids. Germline values: CDR1 SQVTM, CDR2 ANQGSEA. Trimming removed 4 bases at V and 2 bases at J, with 8 bases between. CDR3 loop: CSVVTGQETQYF. The CDR3 DNA reads TGCAGCGTTGTTACAGGTCAAGAGACCCAGTACTTC.

This clonotype was seen repeatedly, ten times or more. The gene calls are TRBV2 and TRBJ1-1; 9 bases are a match to TRBD1. The CDR3 runs to 14 residues. Germline loops: CDR1 SNHLY, CDR2 FYNNEI. V lost 6 bases and J lost 5; bases outside the gene matches: 7. Here the CDR3 DNA reads TGTGCCAGCAGCGTACAGGGGGCGGGGACTGAAGCTTTCTTT. It encodes CASSVQGAGTEAFF.

Only a few counts were recorded for this clonotype. CDR3 nucleotide sequence: TGTGCCAGCAGCTTGACTGGCCGCTCCTACGAGCAGTACTTC. Protein: CASSLTGRSYEQYF. The rearrangement links TRBV5-6 to TRBJ2-7; D call uncertain. V lost 1 base to trimming and J lost 0 bases, with 8 bases between them. This CDR3 is built from 14 residues. Germline CDR1 reads SGHDT; CDR2 reads YYEEEE. Supplemented by reference TRBV5-6 and TRBJ2-7, the full variable domain reads DAGVTQSPTHLIKTRGQQVTLRCSPKSGHDTVSWYQQALGQGPQFIFQYYEEEERQRGNFPDRFSGHQFPNYSSELNVNALLLGDSALYLCASSLTGRSYEQYFGPGTRLTVT.

The chain has TRBV19 and TRBJ1-1, with 8 bases matching TRBD1. This CDR3 is 14 amino acids long. V shed 2 bases, J shed 6 bases, and the junction held 5 bases outside the gene matches. Germline values: CDR1 LNHDA, CDR2 SQIVND (reference sequence). Here the CDR3 DNA reads TGTGCCAGTAGTATACAGGGGGCTGGCGCTGAAGCTTTCTTT. Residues: CASSIQGAGAEAFF.

This clonotype was counted ten times or more. V gene TRBV20-1 combines with J gene TRBJ1-6, with 8 bases identical to TRBD1. The CDR3 loop spans 15 amino acids. Germline V gene sequence: CDR1 DFQATT, CDR2 SNEGSKA (reference sequence). Unmatched junction bases numbered 11, after V lost 5 bases and J lost 8 bases. CDR3 in amino acids: CSAGPDRDVYSPLHF. The CDR3 bases are TGCAGTGCTGGCCCGGACAGGGACGTTTATTCACCCCTCCACTTT.

This clonotype was picked up many times. In DNA, the CDR3 is TGTGCCAGCAGCGTAGCTGGGGGGTCGAGCCAGCATTTT. It encodes CASSVAGGSSQHF. The chain couples TRBV9 to TRBJ1-5; possibly TRBD1 for D (5 bases). The CDR3 extends over 13 amino acids. Germline V gene lookup returns CDR1 SGDLS and CDR2 YYNGEE. Trimming removed 0 bases from V and 12 bases from J, with 13 bases in between.

This chain links TRBV12-3 or TRBV12-4 with TRBJ2-1; 8 bases map to TRBD2. The CDR3 loop spans 14 amino acids. The V segment lost 5 bases and the J segment 7 bases; nucleotides outside the gene matches: 7. CDR3 in amino acids: CASSPRTSQNEQFF. The CDR3 coding sequence is TGTGCCAGCAGTCCACGGACTAGCCAGAATGAGCAGTTCTTC.

This chain links TRBV5-6 with TRBJ2-7; D is possibly TRBD1 (5 bases). The length of the CDR3 is 16 residues. V gave up 0 bases and J gave up 7 bases, with 20 bases separating them. Germline CDR1 SGHDT, CDR2 YYEEEE. CDR3 residues: CASSLGYMGPPSEQYF. The CDR3, as DNA: TGTGCCAGCAGCTTGGGTTATATGGGGCCGCCTAGTGAGCAGTACTTC. Complete variable domain (other parts from reference TRBV5-6 and TRBJ2-7): DAGVTQSPTHLIKTRGQQVTLRCSPKSGHDTVSWYQQALGQGPQFIFQYYEEEERQRGNFPDRFSGHQFPNYSSELNVNALLLGDSALYLCASSLGYMGPPSEQYFGPGTRLTVT.

Here the CDR3 DNA reads TGTGCCAGCAGTTTCTCTGGGGCAGGGGGCGTCATTGCTGAGCAGTACTTC. Its protein is CASSFSGAGGVIAEQYF. The rearrangement uses TRBV25-1 and TRBJ2-7, with 8 bases aligning to TRBD1. The V gene's germline CDR1 is MGHDK and CDR2 SYGVNS. The CDR3 covers 17 residues. Trimming took 5 bases from V and 7 from J; bases not matched to a gene: 19.

Turning to this clonotype: A single base separates this from a much larger clone, so it may be a read error. The rearrangement joins TRBV2 to TRBJ2-2; tentative D call: TRBD2 (6 bases). Per the germline V gene, CDR1 is SNHLY and CDR2 is FYNNEI. The CDR3 has 14 residues. The V gene lost 11 bases and the J gene lost 5 bases, with 18 bases spanning the gap. CDR3 in DNA: TGTGCCGGCCTGGGACTTAAGAGTACCGGGGAGCTGTTTTTT. Encoded protein: CAGLGLKSTGELFF.

A remark on this clonotype: This may be a read error, as it is one base from a much larger clone. The rearrangement links TRBV11-2 to TRBJ2-1; TRBD2 matches at 10 bases. The ends lost 7 bases at V and 5 bases at J; junction bases unmatched: 8. This CDR3 region has 15 residues. Germline assignment: CDR1 SGHAT and CDR2 FQNNGV. The CDR3 nucleotides are TGTGCCAGCACTCCACTAGCGGGACCTAACAATGAGCAGTTCTTC. Translation gives CASTPLAGPNNEQFF.

The chain has TRBV5-1 and TRBJ2-1, with 7 bases identical to TRBD2. Unmatched junction bases numbered 5, after V lost 4 bases and J lost 1 base. The CDR3 spans 15 residues. Germline V gene sequence: CDR1 SGHRS, CDR2 YFSETQ. CDR3 DNA sequence: TGCGCCAGCAGCGTGGGGGGGTCGTCCTACAATGAGCAGTTCTTC. Translation gives CASSVGGSSYNEQFF.

The chain employs TRBV10-3 and TRBJ1-2; 8 bases match TRBD1. Trimming removed 10 bases from V and 8 bases from J; junction bases left unmatched: 9. This CDR3 is 12 amino acids long. The germline V gene encodes CDR1 ENHRY and CDR2 SYGVKD. The CDR3 bases are TGTGCCAGCACCCAGGGGGCGGGAGGCTACACCTTC. It yields the protein CASTQGAGGYTF.

CDR3 region: CASSQDLVKAASFDDSPLHF. Here the CDR3 DNA reads TGTGCCAGCAGCCAAGATCTTGTAAAGGCCGCAAGTTTTGATGATTCACCCCTCCACTTT. This sequence joins TRBV14 and TRBJ1-6; D unclear. The CDR3 has 20 residues. The V gene's germline CDR1 is SGHDN and CDR2 FVKESK. V lost 0 bases, J lost 8 bases, and 26 bases lay in between.

The J gene is TRBJ2-7, the V gene TRBV30; 11 bases agree with TRBD2. V lost 5 bases, J lost 2 bases, and 5 bases stayed unmatched. The germline V gene encodes CDR1 GTSNPN and CDR2 SVGIG (reference sequence). The length of the CDR3 is 14 residues. Here the CDR3 reads CAWGTSGGPYEQYF. CDR3 DNA sequence: TGTGCCTGGGGGACTAGCGGTGGACCCTACGAGCAGTACTTC.

As to this clonotype: One end of the junction fails to match germline, which may point to a read error. The chain employs TRBV20-1 and TRBJ1-5; D remains unclear. From germline, CDR1 is DFQATT and CDR2 SNEGSKA (reference sequence). CDR3 length: 15 residues. CDR3 in DNA: TGCAGTGCTAGAGGGTTGCCGAATAGCAATCAGCCCCAGCACTTT. This codes for CSARGLPNSNQPQHF.

Only a few counts were recorded for this clonotype. The CDR3 coding sequence is TGTGCCAGCCGCTTCAGGGGATATTCACCCCTCCACTTT. Translated, it gives CASRFRGYSPLHF. The gene calls are TRBV27 and TRBJ1-6, with D possibly being TRBD1 (6 bases). There are 13 residues in the CDR3. V dropped 8 bases and J dropped 8 bases, with 13 bases sitting between them. The germline V gene encodes CDR1 MNHEY and CDR2 SMNVEV (reference sequence).

The CDR3 loop reads CASSLEPGSGNTIYF. CDR3 sequence (DNA): TGCGCCAGCAGCTTGGAACCCGGCTCTGGAAACACCATATATTTT. This chain connects TRBV5-1 to TRBJ1-3, with D uncertain. Trimming removed 0 bases from V and 0 bases from J, with 7 bases in between. The CDR3 extends over 15 amino acids. The V gene's germline CDR1 is SGHRS and CDR2 YFSETQ.

Only a few counts were recorded for this clonotype. As DNA, the CDR3 is TGTGCCAGCAGCCCTCTCAGGACAGGACCTCAGAACACTGAAGCTTTCTTT. It specifies CASSPLRTGPQNTEAFF. This chain links TRBV7-2 with TRBJ1-1, with TRBD1 identical over 7 bases. Germline lookup yields CDR1 SGHTA and CDR2 FQGNSA. This CDR3 is 17 amino acids long. The V and J ends lost 5 bases and 1 base, in that order; junction bases with no gene match: 13.

This clonotype was recorded at least ten times. The chain carries TRBV5-1 and TRBJ1-2, with TRBD1 as a possible D gene (5 bases). This CDR3 contains 17 residues. CDR1 SGHRS and CDR2 YFSETQ come from the germline V gene. Between the trimmed V and J ends, which lost 4 bases and 0 bases, there was a span of 19 bases. CDR3 region: CASSLGRGGDANYGYTF. CDR3 DNA: TGCGCCAGCAGCCTAGGCCGCGGGGGAGATGCTAACTATGGCTACACCTTC. The full variable domain, its missing parts supplied by reference TRBV5-1 and TRBJ1-2, is KAGVTQTPRYLIKTRGQQVTLSCSPISGHRSVSWYQQTPGQGLQFLFEYFSETQRNKGNFPGRFSGRQFSNSRSEMNVSTLELGDSALYLCASSLGRGGDANYGYTFGSGTRLTVV.

This clonotype was picked up a small number of times. V and J are TRBV25-1 and TRBJ1-1; tentatively, D is TRBD1 (5 bases). CDR1 MGHDK and CDR2 SYGVNS come from the germline V gene. V gave up 5 bases and J gave up 3 bases, with 13 bases separating them. This CDR3 has 14 residues. The chain's CDR3 is CASSPVQGDTEAFF. The CDR3 coding sequence is TGTGCCAGCAGTCCGGTCCAAGGGGACACTGAAGCTTTCTTT.

This clonotype was recorded many times. The rearrangement links TRBV11-2 to TRBJ2-7; D may correspond to TRBD1 or TRBD2 (5 bases each). This CDR3 is 14 amino acids long. Per the germline V gene, CDR1 is SGHAT and CDR2 is FQNNGV. Trimming left V 8 bases short and J 0 bases short, with 14 bases between. CDR3 sequence: CASLGTVASYEQYF. CDR3 DNA: TGTGCCAGCCTCGGGACGGTTGCCTCCTACGAGCAGTACTTC.